This T cell receptor (beta chain) was captured by sequencing in a study of a mutant IDH1 vaccine in newly diagnosed glioma. Across the study: First vaccine doses came 4-6 weeks after radiotherapy alone, or with temozolomide cycles.

Study results and caveats: Top peripheral T cell clonotype shifts appeared unrelated to pseudoprogression.

Described time point: week 23, last vaccination. Vaccination comprised doses that each held 300 ug of mutant IDH1 20-mer peptide, plus topical imiquimod. Assay used: immunoSEQ multiplex PCR; TCRdb lists only in-frame clones, some missing. The sample has roughly 40,000 clones; approximately 90% are singletons. Details on this clone: Its antigen is still unknown.

V lost 3 bases, J lost 7 bases, and 11 bases stayed unmatched. The CDR3 spans 16 residues. Looked up from germline, CDR1 is SGHVS and CDR2 is FQNEAQ. This chain joins TRBV7-8 and TRBJ1-4; TRBD1 aligns across 7 bases. The specimen comprised PBMCs, sampled from a glioma patient whose treatment included an IDH1 peptide vaccine. This receptor was taken from a man between 45 and 60 years old with glioma. In nucleotides, the CDR3 is TGTGCCAGCAGCTTCGGACAGGTTTCCTCCCGTGAAAAACTGTTTTTT. Translated, it gives CASSFGQVSSREKLFF.